This is a list of T cell receptor beta chains from one sample in a study of blood T cell repertoires in COVID-19. Data came from immunoSEQ multiplex PCR; TCRdb stores just in-frame clones and leaves some out. This table has approximately 260,000 clones, roughly 84% appearing once. Sequenced sample: PBMCs or T cells enriched from blood (not recorded which). The receptors originated from a man aged 45-65 years who had recovered from COVID-19. CDR3s leave out the opening cysteine and the closing phenylalanine or tryptophan.

j_gene | v_gene | CDR3aa
TRBJ2-4 | TRBV5-4 | ASSLEVARGNIQY
TRBJ2-5 | TRBV29-1 | SVGAAASETQY
TRBJ1-1 | TRBV5-1 | ASSLGHSLEAF
TRBJ2-7 | TRBV18 | ASSPEDRDEGDEQY
TRBJ1-6 | TRBV5-5 | ASSSLGASPLH
TRBJ1-2 | TRBV18 | ASSPFSGQGLQNYT
TRBJ1-3 | TRBV5-1 | ASSAQGDTIY
TRBJ2-3 | TRBV28 | ASFPLGQASTDTQY
TRBJ2-2 | TRBV4-1 | ASTQMGREGRTGELF
TRBJ2-7 | TRBV7-3 | ASSLGGGRSSYEQY
TRBJ2-3 | TRBV4-2 | ASSQSPGTSGGPRTDTQY
TRBJ1-2 | TRBV2 | ASREGHYGYT
TRBJ2-4 | TRBV15 | ATSSRGDRLEGIQY
TRBJ1-5 | TRBV10-3 | AISGAGGAGQPQH
TRBJ2-7 | TRBV2 | ASKRGREGSYEQY
TRBJ2-7 | TRBV7-9 | ASSLGTVSYEQY